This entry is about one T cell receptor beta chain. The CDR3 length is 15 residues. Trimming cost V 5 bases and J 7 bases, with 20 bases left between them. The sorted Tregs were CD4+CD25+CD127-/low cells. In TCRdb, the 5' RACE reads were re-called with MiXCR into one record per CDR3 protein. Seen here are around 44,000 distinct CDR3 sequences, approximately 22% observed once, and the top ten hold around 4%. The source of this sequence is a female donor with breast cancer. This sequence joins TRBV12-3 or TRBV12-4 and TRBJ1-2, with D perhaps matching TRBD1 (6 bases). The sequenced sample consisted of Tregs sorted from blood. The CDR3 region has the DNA TGTGCCAGCAGTGTAGAGGCGGGGGCAGGTGGTGGCTACACCTTC. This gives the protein CASSVEAGAGGGYTF.